The 20 T cell receptor beta chains presented below share a single source sample, sequenced in a study of T-cell reconstitution after alpha-beta-depleted transplantation in children. Unique molecular identifiers were incorporated when the TCRbeta library was constructed. In TCRdb, the PCR reads were re-called with MiXCR into one record per CDR3 protein. The sample lists 670,000 or so distinct CDR3 sequences; about 12% were seen once. Sample: PBMCs, taken before TCRalphabeta/CD19-depleted stem cell transplant. These TCRs come from a girl aged 2 to 10 with congenital amegakaryocytic thrombocytopenia, due to receive a stem cell transplant.

Ten or more counts support this clonotype. V gene TRBV5-4 combines with J gene TRBJ2-1; D gene uncertain. The CDR3 is 13 residues long. Germline CDR1 SGHNT, CDR2 YYREEE (reference sequence). Trimming stripped 10 bases from V and 1 base from J, with 12 bases between. The CDR3 loop is CAARGRSYNEQFF. The CDR3 DNA reads as TGTGCCGCCCGTGGTAGGTCCTACAATGAGCAGTTCTTC.

The sample holds many counts of this clonotype. The chain combines TRBV4-1 with TRBJ2-2; no reliable D call. Deletions cut 4 bases from V and 0 bases from J, with 6 bases between. From germline, CDR1 is MGHRA and CDR2 YSYEKL. The CDR3 spans 14 residues. As DNA, the CDR3 is TGCGCCAGCAGCCGTGAGTCGAACACCGGGGAGCTGTTTTTT. It codes for CASSRESNTGELFF.

This clonotype occurred many times. Written as DNA, the CDR3 is TGCAGTGCTAGTAGTAGCAGACTAGCGGGGTCGTATGAGCAGTTCTTC. This gives the protein CSASSSRLAGSYEQFF. V usage is TRBV20-1 and J usage is TRBJ2-1, with TRBD2 matching 11 bases. Trimming at V came to 3 bases and at J to 8 bases, leaving 12 bases not matched to a gene. Germline assignment: CDR1 DFQATT and CDR2 SNEGSKA (reference sequence). The CDR3 sequence is 16 residues long.

This clonotype was recorded at least ten times. The chain recombines TRBV7-6 with TRBJ2-7; 7 nucleotides align to TRBD1. CDR1 and CDR2 from the germline V gene are SGHVS and FNYEAQ. Losses at the gene ends were 0 bases for V and 4 bases for J; bases not matched to a gene: 9. The length of the CDR3 is 16 residues. CDR3 in DNA: TGTGCCAGCAGCTTAGCCCCCTCGGGACAGAGTTACGAGCAGTACTTC. This sequence encodes CASSLAPSGQSYEQYF.

This clonotype was counted a few times. One end of the junction is discordant with germline, which a read error may explain. The rearrangement uses TRBV28 and TRBJ1-1; tentatively, D is TRBD1 (5 bases). Germline-derived CDR1 and CDR2 are MDHEN and SYDVKM. This CDR3 spans 19 amino acids. This CDR3 is CASSLGYLSERGSNAEAFF. In DNA, the CDR3 is TGTGCCAGCAGTTTAGGTTATTTAAGCGAAAGGGGTTCGAACGCTGAAGCTTTCTTT.

This clonotype was counted ten times or more. V and J are TRBV28 and TRBJ1-1; D is unclear. Deletions cut 6 bases from V and 11 bases from J, with 16 bases between. Germline lookup yields CDR1 MDHEN and CDR2 SYDVKM. The CDR3 loop spans 12 amino acids. CDR3 sequence (DNA): TGTGCCAGCAGCTCCGGACTGTATTTTGCTTTCTTT. Translated: CASSSGLYFAFF.

V is TRBV11-2 and J is TRBJ2-1; D is unclear. The CDR3 consists of 15 residues. From germline, CDR1 is SGHAT and CDR2 FQNNGV. The V end was cut by 4 bases, the J end by 6 bases, with 16 bases between. As DNA, the CDR3 is TGTGCCAGCAGCTCCATGGACCGACACCCCAATGAGCAGTTCTTC. Residues: CASSSMDRHPNEQFF.

At least ten counts were recorded for this clonotype. The CDR3 DNA is TGCAGCGTTGGCTGGACAGGGTGGTCGAATGAGCAGTTCTTC. It specifies CSVGWTGWSNEQFF. The chain links TRBV29-1 to TRBJ2-1, with 8 bases lining up with TRBD1. This CDR3 spans 14 amino acids. With V trimmed by 4 bases and J by 7 bases, 9 bases remained unmatched. CDR1 is SQVTM and CDR2 is ANQGSEA in the germline V gene.

This clonotype was seen repeatedly, ten times or more. The chain carries TRBV12-3 or TRBV12-4 and TRBJ2-3; D is undetermined. The CDR3 has 12 amino acids. V lost 10 bases to trimming and J lost 4 bases, with 12 bases between them. DNA for the CDR3: TGTGCCACCCACCCAGGTTCAGATACGCAGTATTTT. Protein: CATHPGSDTQYF.

This clonotype turned up a few times. This chain uses TRBV7-8 with TRBJ2-5; unclear D gene. Germline CDR1 is SGHVS and CDR2 is FQNEAQ. Between the trimmed V and J ends, which lost 4 bases and 3 bases, there was a span of 12 bases. The CDR3 extends over 14 amino acids. The CDR3 DNA reads TGTGCCAGCAGCTCCTCAATCCGAAAAGAGACCCAGTACTTC. Translated: CASSSSIRKETQYF.

The chain couples TRBV4-2 to TRBJ2-5; 7 bases map to TRBD2. Germline V gives CDR1 LGHNA, CDR2 YNFKEQ. V trimming: 0 bases; J trimming: 2 bases; junction bases outside the gene matches: 6. The CDR3 is made up of 16 amino acids. CDR3 sequence reads: CASSQDLGRIQETQYF. The CDR3 region has the DNA TGTGCCAGCAGCCAAGATCTCGGGAGGATACAAGAGACCCAGTACTTC.

The V call is TRBV5-8, the J call TRBJ1-6; D is perhaps TRBD1 (5 bases). V gave up 5 bases and J gave up 14 bases, with 23 bases separating them. The germline V gene has CDR1 SGHTS and CDR2 YDEGEE. The CDR3 has 15 residues. CDR3 DNA: TGTGCCAGCAGACTCCGGGATGGGGGAACTTTATCCCTCCACTTT. Translated, it gives CASRLRDGGTLSLHF.

This clonotype was found many times. In nucleotides, the CDR3 is TGCGCCAGCAGCTTGAGGCAGGGGGCACCCACAGATACGCAGTATTTT. This gives the protein CASSLRQGAPTDTQYF. The genes are TRBV5-1 and TRBJ2-3; 8 positions agree with TRBD1. CDR1 is SGHRS, CDR2 YFSETQ, per germline. The V and J ends lost 1 base and 2 bases, in that order; junction bases with no gene match: 6. The CDR3 consists of 16 residues.

The chain recombines TRBV18 with TRBJ2-7, with TRBD1 matching over 9 bases. The ends lost 2 bases at V and 3 bases at J; junction bases unmatched: 8. This CDR3 spans 16 amino acids. Germline loops: CDR1 KGHSH, CDR2 LQKENI. The CDR3 sequence: CASSPVRDREFYEQYF. CDR3 in DNA: TGTGCCAGCTCACCAGTGCGGGACAGGGAGTTCTACGAGCAGTACTTC.

The table lists this clonotype with a few counts. The rearrangement joins TRBV11-2 to TRBJ2-2; 8 bases are shared with TRBD1. Trimming at V came to 5 bases and at J to 1 base, leaving 3 bases not matched to a gene. This CDR3 has 15 residues. From germline, CDR1 is SGHAT and CDR2 FQNNGV. CDR3 in amino acids: CASSGQGQNTGELFF. CDR3 sequence (DNA): TGTGCCAGCAGCGGACAGGGTCAGAACACCGGGGAGCTGTTTTTT.

V gene TRBV28 combines with J gene TRBJ2-7, with D possibly TRBD1 on 6 matching bases. Germline assignment: CDR1 MDHEN and CDR2 SYDVKM. This CDR3 spans 15 amino acids. V shed 7 bases and J shed 8 bases, with 24 bases lying between them. The DNA of the CDR3 is TGTGCCAGCAATTCCCATGAGGGTGGGGGCGTCAAGCAGTACTTC. Amino acids: CASNSHEGGGVKQYF.

This clonotype has at least ten counts. The rearrangement links TRBV7-8 to TRBJ1-1, with D possibly TRBD1 on 6 matching bases. Germline V CDR1 and CDR2: SGHVS, FQNEAQ. The CDR3 length is 14 residues. Trimming took 2 bases from V and 6 from J, leaving 13 bases between them. The CDR3 nucleotides are TGTGCCAGCAGCTTACCTCCGGAGGGGGCTGAAGCTTTCTTT. This codes for CASSLPPEGAEAFF. Full variable domain (outside the CDR3, taken from reference TRBV7-8 and TRBJ1-1): GAGVSQSPRYKVAKRGQDVALRCDPISGHVSLFWYQQALGQGPEFLTYFQNEAQLDKSGLPSDRFFAERPEGSVSTLKIQRTQQEDSAVYLCASSLPPEGAEAFFGQGTRLTVV.

This clonotype was counted ten times or more. V usage is TRBV20-1 and J usage is TRBJ2-5, with 7 bases identical to TRBD2. Germline loops: CDR1 DFQATT, CDR2 SNEGSKA (reference sequence). Trimming at V came to 3 bases and at J to 4 bases, leaving 8 bases not matched to a gene. There are 14 residues in the CDR3. The CDR3 DNA sequence: TGCAGTGCTAGGGCGAGCGGGATGACAGAGACCCAGTACTTC. This codes for CSARASGMTETQYF.

The rearrangement joins TRBV28 to TRBJ1-6; 7 positions agree with TRBD1. CDR3 length: 12 amino acids. In germline, CDR1 is MDHEN, CDR2 SYDVKM. The V gene end was trimmed by 10 bases and the J gene end by 7 bases; junction bases not matched to a gene: 4. The CDR3 sequence is CAIQTGNSPLHF. CDR3 coding DNA: TGTGCCATCCAGACAGGGAATTCACCCCTCCACTTT.

The chain uses TRBV5-1 and TRBJ1-2, with 9 bases fitting TRBD1. The germline CDR1 and CDR2 sequences are SGHRS and YFSETQ. V dropped 3 bases and J dropped 5; count of bases not matched to a gene: 8. CDR3 size: 15 residues. The CDR3 nucleotides are TGCGCCAGCAGCTCTGGACAGGGGAGAGTTTATGGCTACACCTTC. It codes for CASSSGQGRVYGYTF.